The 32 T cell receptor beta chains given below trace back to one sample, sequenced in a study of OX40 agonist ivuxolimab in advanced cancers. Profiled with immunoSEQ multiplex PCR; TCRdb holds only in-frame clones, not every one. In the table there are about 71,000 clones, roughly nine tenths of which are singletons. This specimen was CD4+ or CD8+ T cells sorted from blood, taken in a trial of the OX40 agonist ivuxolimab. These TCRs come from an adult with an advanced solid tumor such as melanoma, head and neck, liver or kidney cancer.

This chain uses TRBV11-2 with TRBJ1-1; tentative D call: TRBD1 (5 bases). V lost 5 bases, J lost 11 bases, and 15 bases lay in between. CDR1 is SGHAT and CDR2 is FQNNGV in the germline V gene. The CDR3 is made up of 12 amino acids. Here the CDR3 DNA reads TGTGCCAGCAGCCTGGGGGTCACTGTGGCTTTCTTT. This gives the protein CASSLGVTVAFF.

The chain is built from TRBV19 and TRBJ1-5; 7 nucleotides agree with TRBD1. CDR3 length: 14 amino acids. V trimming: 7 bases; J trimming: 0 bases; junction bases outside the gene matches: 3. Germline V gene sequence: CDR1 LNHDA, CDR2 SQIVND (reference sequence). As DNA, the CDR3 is TGTGCCAGTAAAGACAGGGATAGCAATCAGCCCCAGCATTTT. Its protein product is CASKDRDSNQPQHF.

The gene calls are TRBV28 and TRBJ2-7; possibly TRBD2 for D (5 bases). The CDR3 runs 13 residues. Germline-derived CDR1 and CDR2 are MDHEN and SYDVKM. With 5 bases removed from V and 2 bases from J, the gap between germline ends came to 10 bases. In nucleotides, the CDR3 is TGTGCCAGCAGTGACACGACTACCTACGAGCAGTACTTC. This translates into CASSDTTTYEQYF.

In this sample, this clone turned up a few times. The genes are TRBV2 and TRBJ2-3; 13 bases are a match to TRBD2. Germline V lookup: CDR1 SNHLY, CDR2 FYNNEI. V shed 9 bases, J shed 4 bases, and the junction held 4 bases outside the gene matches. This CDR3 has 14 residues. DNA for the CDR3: TGTGCCAGTGGACTAGCGGGAGCCCCAGATACGCAGTATTTT. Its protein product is CASGLAGAPDTQYF.

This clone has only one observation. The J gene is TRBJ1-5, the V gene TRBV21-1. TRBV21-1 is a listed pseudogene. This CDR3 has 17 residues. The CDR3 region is CASSVRGGRGDDQPQHF. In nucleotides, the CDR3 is TGTGCCAGCAGCGTAAGGGGGGGCAGGGGGGATGATCAGCCCCAGCATTTT.

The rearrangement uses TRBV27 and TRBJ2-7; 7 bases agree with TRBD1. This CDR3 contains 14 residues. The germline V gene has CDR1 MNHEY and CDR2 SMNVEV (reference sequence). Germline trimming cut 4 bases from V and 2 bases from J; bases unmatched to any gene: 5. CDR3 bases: TGTGCCAGCAGTTACGGGACAGTGACCTACGAGCAGTACTTC. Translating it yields CASSYGTVTYEQYF.

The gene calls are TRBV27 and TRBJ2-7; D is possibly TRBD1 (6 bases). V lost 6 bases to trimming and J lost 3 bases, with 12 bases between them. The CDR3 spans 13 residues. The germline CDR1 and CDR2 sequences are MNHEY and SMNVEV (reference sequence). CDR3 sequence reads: CASSSGQNYEQYF. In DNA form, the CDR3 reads TGTGCCAGCAGCTCTGGACAGAACTACGAGCAGTACTTC.

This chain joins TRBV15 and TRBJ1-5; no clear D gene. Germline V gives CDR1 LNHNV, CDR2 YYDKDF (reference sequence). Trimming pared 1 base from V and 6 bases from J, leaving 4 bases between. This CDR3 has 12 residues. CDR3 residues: CATSRGGQPQHF. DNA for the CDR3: TGTGCCACCAGCAGAGGTGGTCAGCCCCAGCATTTT. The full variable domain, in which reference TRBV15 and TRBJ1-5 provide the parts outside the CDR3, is DAMVIQNPRYQVTQFGKPVTLSCSQTLNHNVMYWYQQKSSQAPKLLFHYYDKDFNNEADTPDNFQSRRPNTSFCFLDIRSPGLGDTAMYLCATSRGGQPQHFGDGTRLSIL.

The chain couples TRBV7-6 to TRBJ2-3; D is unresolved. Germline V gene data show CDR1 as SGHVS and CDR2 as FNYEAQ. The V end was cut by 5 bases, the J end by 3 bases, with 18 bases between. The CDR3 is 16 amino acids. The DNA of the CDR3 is TGTGCCAGCAGCGCCTTGGTCGGCGCCGATACAGATACGCAGTATTTT. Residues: CASSALVGADTDTQYF. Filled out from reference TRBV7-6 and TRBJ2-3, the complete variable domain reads GAGVSQSPRYKVTKRGQDVALRCDPISGHVSLYWYRQALGQGPEFLTYFNYEAQQDKSGLPNDRFSAERPEGSISTLTIQRTEQRDSAMYRCASSALVGADTDTQYFGPGTRLTVL.

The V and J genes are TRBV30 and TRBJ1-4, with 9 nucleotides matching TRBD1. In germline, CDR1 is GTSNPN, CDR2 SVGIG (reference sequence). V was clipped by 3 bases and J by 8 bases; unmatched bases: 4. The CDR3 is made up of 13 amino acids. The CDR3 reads CAWSGTGQEKLFF. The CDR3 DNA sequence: TGTGCCTGGAGCGGGACAGGGCAAGAAAAACTGTTTTTT.

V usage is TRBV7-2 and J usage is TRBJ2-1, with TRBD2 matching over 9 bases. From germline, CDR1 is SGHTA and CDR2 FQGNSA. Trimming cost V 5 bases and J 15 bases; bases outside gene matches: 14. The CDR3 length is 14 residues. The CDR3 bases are TGTGCCAGCAGCCCCCCTCTCTTAGCGGGAGATATGTTCTTC. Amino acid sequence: CASSPPLLAGDMFF.

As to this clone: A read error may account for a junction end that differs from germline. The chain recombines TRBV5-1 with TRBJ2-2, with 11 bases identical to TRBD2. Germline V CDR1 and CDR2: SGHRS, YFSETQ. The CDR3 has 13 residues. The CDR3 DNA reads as TGCGCCAGTAGCGGGAGGGCGGACCGGGGAGCTGTTTTT. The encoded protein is CASSGRADRGAVF.

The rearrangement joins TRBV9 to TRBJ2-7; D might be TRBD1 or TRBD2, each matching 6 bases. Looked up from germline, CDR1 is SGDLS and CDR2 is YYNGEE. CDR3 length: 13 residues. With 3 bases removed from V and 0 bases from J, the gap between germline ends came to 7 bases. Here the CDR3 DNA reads TGTGCCAGCAGCGAGGGGGGCTCCTACGAGCAGTACTTC. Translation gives CASSEGGSYEQYF. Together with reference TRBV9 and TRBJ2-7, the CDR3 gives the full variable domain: DSGVTQTPKHLITATGQRVTLRCSPRSGDLSVYWYQQSLDQGLQFLIQYYNGEERAKGNILERFSAQQFPDLHSELNLSSLELGDSALYFCASSEGGSYEQYFGPGTRLTVT.

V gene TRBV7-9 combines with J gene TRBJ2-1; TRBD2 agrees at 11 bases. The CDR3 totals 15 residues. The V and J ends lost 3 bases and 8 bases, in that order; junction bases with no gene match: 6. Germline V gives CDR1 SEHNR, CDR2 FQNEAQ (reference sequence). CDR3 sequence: CASSFLAGGPDEQFF. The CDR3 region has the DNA TGTGCCAGCAGCTTCTTAGCGGGAGGGCCGGATGAGCAGTTCTTC.

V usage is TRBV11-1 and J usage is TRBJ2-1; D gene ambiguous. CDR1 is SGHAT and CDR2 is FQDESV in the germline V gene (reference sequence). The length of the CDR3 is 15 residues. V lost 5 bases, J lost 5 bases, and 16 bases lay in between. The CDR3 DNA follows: TGTGCCAGCAGCCCCCCTCTTGGTAGCAACAATGAGCAGTTCTTC. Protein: CASSPPLGSNNEQFF.

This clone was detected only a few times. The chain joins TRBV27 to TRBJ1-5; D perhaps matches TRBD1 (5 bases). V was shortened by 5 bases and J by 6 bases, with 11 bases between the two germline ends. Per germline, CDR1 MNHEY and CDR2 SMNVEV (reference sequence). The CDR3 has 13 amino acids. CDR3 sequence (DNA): TGTGCCAGCAGTGCTAGCCAGGGTCAGCCCCAGCATTTT. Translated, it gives CASSASQGQPQHF.

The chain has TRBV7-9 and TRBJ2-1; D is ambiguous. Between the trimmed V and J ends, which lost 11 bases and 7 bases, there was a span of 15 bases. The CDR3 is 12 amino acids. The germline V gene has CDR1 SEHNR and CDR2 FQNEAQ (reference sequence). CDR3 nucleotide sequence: TGTGCCGGCCGACCCAGTGGAAATGAGCAGTTCTTC. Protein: CAGRPSGNEQFF.

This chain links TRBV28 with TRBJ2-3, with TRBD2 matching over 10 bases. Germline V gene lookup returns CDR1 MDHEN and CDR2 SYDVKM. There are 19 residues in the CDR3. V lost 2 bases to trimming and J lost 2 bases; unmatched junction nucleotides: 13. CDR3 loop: CASSLGLAGVVGATDTQYF. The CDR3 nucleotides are TGTGCCAGCAGTTTAGGGCTAGCGGGAGTGGTGGGGGCCACAGATACGCAGTATTTT.

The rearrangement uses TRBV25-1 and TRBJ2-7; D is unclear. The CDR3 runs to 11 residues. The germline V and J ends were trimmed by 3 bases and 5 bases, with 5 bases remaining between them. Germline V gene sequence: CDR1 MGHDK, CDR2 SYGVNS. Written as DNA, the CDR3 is TGTGCCAGCAGTGAGGGCCACGAGCAGTACTTC. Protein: CASSEGHEQYF.

Here the CDR3 DNA reads TGTGCCTGTAGCCCGGGTACCGACGAGCAGTACTTC. It specifies CACSPGTDEQYF. The chain joins TRBV30 to TRBJ2-7; D remains ambiguous. The CDR3 has 12 amino acids. Germline values: CDR1 GTSNPN, CDR2 SVGIG (reference sequence). Trimming cost V 6 bases and J 5 bases, with 14 bases left between them.

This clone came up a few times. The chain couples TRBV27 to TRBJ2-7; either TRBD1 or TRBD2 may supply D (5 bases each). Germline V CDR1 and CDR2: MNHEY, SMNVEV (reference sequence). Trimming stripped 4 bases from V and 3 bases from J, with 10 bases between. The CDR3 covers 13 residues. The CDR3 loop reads CASSSGQIYEQYF. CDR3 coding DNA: TGTGCCAGCAGTTCGGGGCAGATCTACGAGCAGTACTTC.

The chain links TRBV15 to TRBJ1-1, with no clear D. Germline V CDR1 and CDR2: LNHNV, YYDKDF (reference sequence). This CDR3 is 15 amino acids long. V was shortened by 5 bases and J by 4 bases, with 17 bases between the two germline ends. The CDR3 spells CATSARTGKGTEAFF. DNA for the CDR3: TGTGCCACCAGCGCTCGGACTGGGAAGGGCACTGAAGCTTTCTTT.

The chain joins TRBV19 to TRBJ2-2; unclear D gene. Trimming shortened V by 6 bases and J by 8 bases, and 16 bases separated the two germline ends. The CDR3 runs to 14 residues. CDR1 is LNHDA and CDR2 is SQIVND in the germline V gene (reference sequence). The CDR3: CASSDPSSRGELFF. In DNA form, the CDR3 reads TGTGCCAGTAGCGATCCTTCCTCGAGAGGGGAGCTGTTTTTT.

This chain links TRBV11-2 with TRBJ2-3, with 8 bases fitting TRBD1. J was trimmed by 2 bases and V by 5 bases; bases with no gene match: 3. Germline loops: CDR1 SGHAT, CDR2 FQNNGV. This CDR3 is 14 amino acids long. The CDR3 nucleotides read TGTGCCAGCAGCCGGACAGGGTCCACAGATACGCAGTATTTT. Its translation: CASSRTGSTDTQYF.

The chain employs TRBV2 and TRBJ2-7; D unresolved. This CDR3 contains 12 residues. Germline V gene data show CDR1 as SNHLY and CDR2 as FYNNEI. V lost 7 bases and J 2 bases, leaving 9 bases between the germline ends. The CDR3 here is CASNDTPYEQYF. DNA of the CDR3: TGTGCCAGCAATGATACGCCCTACGAGCAGTACTTC. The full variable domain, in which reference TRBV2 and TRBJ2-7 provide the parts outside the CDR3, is EPEVTQTPSHQVTQMGQEVILRCVPISNHLYFYWYRQILGQKVEFLVSFYNNEISEKSEIFDDQFSVERPDGSNFTLKIRSTKLEDSAMYFCASNDTPYEQYFGPGTRLTVT.

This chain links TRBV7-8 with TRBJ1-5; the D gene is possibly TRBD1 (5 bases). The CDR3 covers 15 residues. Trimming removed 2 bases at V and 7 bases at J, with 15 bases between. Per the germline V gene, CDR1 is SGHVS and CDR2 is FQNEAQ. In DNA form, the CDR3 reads TGTGCCAGCAGCTTACCCGGGGGAGGGATACAGCCCCAGCATTTT. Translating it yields CASSLPGGGIQPQHF.

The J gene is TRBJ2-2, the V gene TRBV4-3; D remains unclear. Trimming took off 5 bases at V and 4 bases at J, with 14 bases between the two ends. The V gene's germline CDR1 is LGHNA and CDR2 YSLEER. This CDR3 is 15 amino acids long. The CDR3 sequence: CASSWNSDSTGELFF. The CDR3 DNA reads TGCGCCAGCAGCTGGAATAGTGATAGCACCGGGGAGCTGTTTTTT.

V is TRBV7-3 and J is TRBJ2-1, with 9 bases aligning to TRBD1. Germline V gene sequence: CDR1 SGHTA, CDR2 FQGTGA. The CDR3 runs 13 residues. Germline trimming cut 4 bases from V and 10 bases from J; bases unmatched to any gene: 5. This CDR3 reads CASSSTGGQEQFF. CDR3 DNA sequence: TGTGCCAGCAGCTCTACAGGGGGCCAGGAGCAGTTCTTC. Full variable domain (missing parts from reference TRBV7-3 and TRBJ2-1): GAGVSQTPSNKVTEKGKYVELRCDPISGHTALYWYRQSLGQGPEFLIYFQGTGAADDSGLPNDRFFAVRPEGSVSTLKIQRTERGDSAVYLCASSSTGGQEQFFGPGTRLTVL.

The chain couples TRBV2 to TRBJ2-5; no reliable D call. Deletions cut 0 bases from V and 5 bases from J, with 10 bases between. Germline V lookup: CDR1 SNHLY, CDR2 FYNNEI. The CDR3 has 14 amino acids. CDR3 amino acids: CASSEAGGLETQYF. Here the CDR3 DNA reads TGTGCCAGCAGTGAAGCGGGCGGTTTGGAGACCCAGTACTTC.

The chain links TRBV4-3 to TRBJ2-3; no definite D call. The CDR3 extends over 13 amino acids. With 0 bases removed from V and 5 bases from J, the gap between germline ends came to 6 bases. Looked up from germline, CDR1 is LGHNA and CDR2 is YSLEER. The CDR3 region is CASSQDFRDTQYF. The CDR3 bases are TGCGCCAGCAGCCAAGACTTTAGAGATACGCAGTATTTT.

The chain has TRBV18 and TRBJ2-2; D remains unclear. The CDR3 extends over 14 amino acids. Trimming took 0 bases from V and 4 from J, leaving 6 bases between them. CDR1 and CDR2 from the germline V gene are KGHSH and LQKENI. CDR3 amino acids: CASSPPVATGELFF. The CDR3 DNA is TGTGCCAGCTCACCACCGGTAGCCACCGGGGAGCTGTTTTTT.

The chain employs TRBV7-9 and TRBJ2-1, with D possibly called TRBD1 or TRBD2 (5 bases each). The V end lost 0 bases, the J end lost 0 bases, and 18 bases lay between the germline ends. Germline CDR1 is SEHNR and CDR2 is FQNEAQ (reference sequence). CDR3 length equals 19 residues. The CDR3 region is CASSLASEWAGSSYNEQFF. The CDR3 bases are TGTGCCAGCAGCTTAGCGTCGGAATGGGCAGGGAGCTCCTACAATGAGCAGTTCTTC.